This passage covers 25 T cell receptor beta chains from one sample sequenced in a study of PD-L1 blockade in urothelial cancer. Assay used: immunoSEQ multiplex PCR; TCRdb lists only in-frame clones, some missing. The sample shows roughly 120,000 clones, about 89% of them seen only once. Time point described: peripheral blood 6 weeks after treatment start. The specimen was PBMCs, collected around atezolizumab (anti-PD-L1) treatment. Receptors were obtained from a man in his sixties with urothelial cancer.

V usage is TRBV5-4 and J usage is TRBJ1-3; possibly TRBD1 for D (5 bases). Germline V CDR1 and CDR2: SGHNT, YYREEE (reference sequence). Trimming removed 0 bases at V and 4 bases at J, with 5 bases between. There are 13 residues in the CDR3. The CDR3 bases are TGTGCCAGCAGCTTGGGACAGGGAAACACCATATATTTT. Its translation: CASSLGQGNTIYF.

The chain has TRBV9 and TRBJ1-2; 7 positions match TRBD1. The V gene's germline CDR1 is SGDLS and CDR2 YYNGEE. The CDR3 runs to 15 residues. V lost 0 bases to trimming and J lost 4 bases; unmatched junction nucleotides: 6. The CDR3 reads CASSVGEGAGYGYTF. The CDR3 region has the DNA TGTGCCAGCAGCGTAGGAGAGGGGGCGGGCTATGGCTACACCTTC.

The rearrangement links TRBV7-8 to TRBJ1-2; no clear D. From germline, CDR1 is SGHVS and CDR2 FQNEAQ. Trimming removed 2 bases from V and 4 bases from J, with 11 bases in between. The CDR3 contains 14 residues. The CDR3 loop is CASSLSLQSYGYTF. The CDR3 DNA sequence: TGTGCCAGCAGCTTAAGTTTGCAGTCCTATGGCTACACCTTC.

Notes on this clone: The sample has other DNA sequences that encode this CDR3 too. This sequence joins TRBV5-1 and TRBJ1-3; D is perhaps TRBD1 (5 bases). Germline lookup yields CDR1 SGHRS and CDR2 YFSETQ. Trimming cost V 4 bases and J 1 base, with 9 bases left between them. This CDR3 is 14 amino acids long. The CDR3: CASSPGTSGNTIYF. CDR3 DNA sequence: TGCGCCAGCAGCCCAGGGACTTCTGGAAACACCATATATTTT.

The gene calls are TRBV7-8 and TRBJ2-5; 14 bases fit TRBD2. V shed 5 bases and J 2 bases; nucleotides not matched to a gene: 4. Germline values: CDR1 SGHVS, CDR2 FQNEAQ. The CDR3 covers 16 residues. This chain's CDR3 is CASSRTSGRWQETQYF. The DNA of the CDR3 is TGTGCCAGCAGCCGGACTAGCGGGAGGTGGCAAGAGACCCAGTACTTC.

The J gene is TRBJ2-4, the V gene TRBV7-8; TRBD2 aligns across 13 bases. This CDR3 is 19 amino acids long. In germline, CDR1 is SGHVS, CDR2 FQNEAQ. With 4 bases clipped from V and 1 base from J, the junction kept 10 bases outside the gene matches. CDR3 coding DNA: TGTGCCAGCAGCTCGCGCGAACTAGCGGGGGGGGAGGCCAAAAACATTCAGTACTTC. Its protein is CASSSRELAGGEAKNIQYF.

CDR3: CASSEDRLNEKLFF. The CDR3 DNA reads as TGTGCCAGCAGTGAAGACAGACTAAATGAAAAACTGTTTTTT. This rearrangement joins TRBV6-1 to TRBJ1-4; D not certain. CDR1 and CDR2 from the germline V gene are MNHNS and SASEGT. Trimming took off 1 base at V and 5 bases at J, with 8 bases between the two ends. The CDR3 has 14 amino acids.

Concerning this clone itself: A read error may account for a junction end that differs from germline. The V and J genes are TRBV7-2 and TRBJ2-7; 7 bases agree with TRBD2. Germline CDR1 is SGHTA and CDR2 is FQGNSA. There are 12 residues in the CDR3. In DNA form, the CDR3 reads TGTGCCAGCAGCTTTCCCGGGCGGGAGAGGCACTTC. It translates to CASSFPGRERHF.

The chain employs TRBV7-7 and TRBJ2-3; 8 positions match TRBD2. This CDR3 is built from 15 residues. Losses at the gene ends were 5 bases for V and 0 bases for J; bases not matched to a gene: 4. Per germline, CDR1 SSHAT and CDR2 FNYEAQ (reference sequence). The CDR3 coding sequence is TGTGCCAGCAGCCTCGGGGGGGCGAGCACAGATACGCAGTATTTT. It encodes CASSLGGASTDTQYF.

The chain couples TRBV5-1 to TRBJ1-2; D is perhaps TRBD1 (5 bases). Trimming cost V 4 bases and J 0 bases, with 10 bases left between them. Germline V gene sequence: CDR1 SGHRS, CDR2 YFSETQ. The CDR3 is made up of 14 amino acids. CDR3 DNA sequence: TGCGCCAGCAGCCCTCAGGGTGCTAACTATGGCTACACCTTC. Its protein product is CASSPQGANYGYTF.

This chain uses TRBV6-5 with TRBJ2-7; D may be TRBD2 (5 bases). In germline, CDR1 is MNHEY, CDR2 SVGAGI. The CDR3 sequence is 15 residues long. V lost 6 bases to trimming and J lost 0 bases, with 15 bases between them. The CDR3 is CASSFEGTLSYEQYF. The CDR3 coding sequence is TGTGCCAGCAGCTTTGAGGGTACCCTCTCCTACGAGCAGTACTTC.

The rearrangement links TRBV28 to TRBJ1-5; 8 positions agree with TRBD1. Trimming cost V 6 bases and J 6 bases; bases outside gene matches: 4. This CDR3 is 13 amino acids long. CDR1 and CDR2 from the germline V gene are MDHEN and SYDVKM. The chain's CDR3 is CASRTGGFQPQHF. DNA of the CDR3: TGTGCCAGCAGAACAGGGGGTTTTCAGCCCCAGCATTTT. Complete variable domain (other parts from reference TRBV28 and TRBJ1-5): DVKVTQSSRYLVKRTGEKVFLECVQDMDHENMFWYRQDPGLGLRLIYFSYDVKMKEKGDIPEGYSVSREKKERFSLILESASTNQTSMYLCASRTGGFQPQHFGDGTRLSIL.

The V gene is TRBV2, the J gene TRBJ1-2, with a possible D match to TRBD1 (5 bases). V gave up 3 bases and J gave up 3 bases, with 11 bases separating them. The CDR3 spans 14 residues. The germline CDR1 and CDR2 sequences are SNHLY and FYNNEI. CDR3 DNA sequence: TGTGCCAGCAGTGAGGGGCGGTGGGACTATGGCTACACCTTC. Translated: CASSEGRWDYGYTF.

This chain joins TRBV30 and TRBJ2-7; D is unresolved. The CDR3 covers 14 residues. Per the germline V gene, CDR1 is GTSNPN and CDR2 is SVGIG (reference sequence). Deletions cut 6 bases from V and 3 bases from J, with 18 bases between. The CDR3 coding sequence is TGTGCCTGCCCCCGGAAGTCGGGTAGCTACGAGCAGTACTTC. Its translation is CACPRKSGSYEQYF.

This clone was counted a single time. This sequence joins TRBV29-1 and TRBJ2-5; TRBD2 matches 9 bases. Per the germline V gene, CDR1 is SQVTM and CDR2 is ANQGSEA. CDR3 length: 14 amino acids. V lost 4 bases to trimming and J lost 7 bases; unmatched junction nucleotides: 10. The chain's CDR3 is CSVGFAGGTVTQYF. The CDR3 DNA sequence: TGCAGCGTTGGCTTTGCGGGAGGGACAGTGACCCAGTACTTC.

Here the CDR3 reads CASSFSRGLATNEKLFF. The CDR3 DNA reads TGTGCCAGCAGTTTCTCCAGGGGGCTAGCAACTAATGAAAAACTGTTTTTT. The V and J genes are TRBV28 and TRBJ1-4; 8 positions agree with TRBD1. V shed 3 bases and J 0 bases; nucleotides not matched to a gene: 6. Germline V gene data show CDR1 as MDHEN and CDR2 as SYDVKM. The CDR3 runs 17 residues.

The chain recombines TRBV5-6 with TRBJ1-5, with unresolved D. Germline V CDR1 and CDR2: SGHDT, YYEEEE. With 0 bases removed from V and 4 bases from J, the gap between germline ends came to 5 bases. This CDR3 has 13 amino acids. The CDR3 DNA is TGTGCCAGCAGCTTGGCCGGGAATCAGCCCCAGCATTTT. This translates into CASSLAGNQPQHF. The variable domain in full, completed from reference TRBV5-6 and TRBJ1-5, reads DAGVTQSPTHLIKTRGQQVTLRCSPKSGHDTVSWYQQALGQGPQFIFQYYEEEERQRGNFPDRFSGHQFPNYSSELNVNALLLGDSALYLCASSLAGNQPQHFGDGTRLSIL.

This sequence joins TRBV10-1 and TRBJ2-2; 8 bases map to TRBD2. Trimming at V came to 6 bases and at J to 8 bases, leaving 5 bases not matched to a gene. The CDR3 has 13 residues. CDR1 WNHNN and CDR2 SYGVQD come from the germline V gene (reference sequence). The CDR3: CASSLSGKGELFF. The DNA for the CDR3 is TGCGCCAGCAGCCTTAGCGGGAAGGGGGAGCTGTTTTTT.

The rearrangement uses TRBV2 and TRBJ2-3; 7 bases fit TRBD2. V trimming: 4 bases; J trimming: 6 bases; junction bases outside the gene matches: 13. This CDR3 has 16 amino acids. CDR1 is SNHLY and CDR2 is FYNNEI in the germline V gene. The CDR3 protein is CASSGKSGPGRDTQYF. The CDR3 DNA follows: TGTGCCAGCAGTGGCAAATCAGGGCCCGGGAGGGATACGCAGTATTTT.

This sequence joins TRBV6-1 and TRBJ1-5; D might be TRBD1 (5 bases). Germline assignment: CDR1 MNHNS and CDR2 SASEGT. The CDR3 has 14 residues. V shed 2 bases and J shed 9 bases, with 14 bases lying between them. The CDR3 protein is CASSEFSRVPPQHF. As DNA, the CDR3 is TGTGCCAGCAGTGAATTCTCCAGGGTTCCGCCCCAGCATTTT.

This clone was seen once. This chain connects TRBV18 to TRBJ2-5; unclear D gene. The CDR3 length is 12 residues. Germline V gene data show CDR1 as KGHSH and CDR2 as LQKENI. V lost 3 bases and J 5 bases, leaving 7 bases between the germline ends. Written as DNA, the CDR3 is TGTGCCAGCTCACCCGCTCGGGAGACCCAGTACTTC. It is translated as CASSPARETQYF.

This chain links TRBV11-1 with TRBJ1-1; tentatively, D is TRBD1 (6 bases). CDR1 SGHAT and CDR2 FQDESV come from the germline V gene (reference sequence). This CDR3 is 15 amino acids long. Trimming took off 5 bases at V and 0 bases at J, with 13 bases between the two ends. CDR3 sequence (DNA): TGTGCCAGCAGCCCCGGACAGACTATGAACACTGAAGCTTTCTTT. This translates into CASSPGQTMNTEAFF.

The chain carries TRBV5-4 and TRBJ2-1; 10 bases align to TRBD2. Unmatched junction bases numbered 4, after V lost 2 bases and J lost 8 bases. CDR1 SGHNT and CDR2 YYREEE come from the germline V gene (reference sequence). The CDR3 is made up of 14 amino acids. The CDR3 loop is CASSLAGGADEQFF. CDR3 DNA: TGTGCCAGCAGCTTAGCGGGAGGGGCCGATGAGCAGTTCTTC.

DNA for the CDR3: TGTGCCAGCAGTCTGCCGGGAGCTGGAAACACCATATATTTT. Its protein is CASSLPGAGNTIYF. The rearrangement joins TRBV5-4 to TRBJ1-3, with D uncertain. V lost 5 bases, J lost 2 bases, and 11 bases lay in between. CDR3 length equals 14 residues. The V gene's germline CDR1 is SGHNT and CDR2 YYREEE (reference sequence). Drawing the rest from reference TRBV5-4 and TRBJ1-3, the complete variable domain is ETGVTQSPTHLIKTRGQQVTLRCSSQSGHNTVSWYQQALGQGPQFIFQYYREEENGRGNFPPRFSGLQFPNYSSELNVNALELDDSALYLCASSLPGAGNTIYFGEGSWLTVV.

The chain is built from TRBV15 and TRBJ1-1; D possibly corresponds to TRBD1 (5 bases). The CDR3 runs to 15 residues. The germline V gene encodes CDR1 LNHNV and CDR2 YYDKDF (reference sequence). The V gene lost 3 bases and the J gene lost 4 bases, with 15 bases spanning the gap. This CDR3 reads CATSRGGTGGTEAFF. CDR3 in DNA: TGTGCCACCAGCAGGGGGGGAACCGGGGGCACTGAAGCTTTCTTT.